Shown below are 9 T cell receptor beta chains from a single sample sequenced in a study of cytomegalovirus exposure and HLA in healthy donors (dated by TCRdb to about 2017). The library was made by the immunoSEQ multiplex PCR assay. The multiplex PCR relied on a mix of 60 forward primers for TCR Vbeta segments and 13 reverse primers for TCR Jbeta segments. TCRdb re-hosts the immuneACCESS table, in-frame sequences only. Its copies lack some clones; in the studies checked, an unresolved V gene accounts for under half of them, and the cause for the rest is not known. The sample table records 250,000 to 350,000 clones; about 80% of these occur just once. Approximately 0.3% of the sample rests with the top ten. The source material was PBMCs. The receptors come from a girl aged 2 to 10 in good health and CMV-seronegative.

This clone was seen once. The chain is built from TRBV28 and TRBJ1-1; D is unclear. The CDR3 is 15 amino acids. Germline loops: CDR1 MDHEN, CDR2 SYDVKM. Trimming removed 4 bases from V and 0 bases from J, with 12 bases in between. This chain's CDR3 is CASSSLGGLNTEAFF. The CDR3 DNA sequence: TGTGCCAGCAGTTCCCTCGGAGGACTGAACACTGAAGCTTTCTTT.

The rearrangement joins TRBV9 to TRBJ2-5, with 7 bases aligning to TRBD2. CDR1 is SGDLS and CDR2 is YYNGEE in the germline V gene. Trimming took 7 bases from V and 5 from J; bases not matched to a gene: 8. The CDR3 runs 13 residues. In nucleotides, the CDR3 is TGTGCCAGCGGGGGAGGGGTTGGGGAGACCCAGTACTTC. Translation: CASGGGVGETQYF.

This chain uses TRBV2 with TRBJ2-1; D might be TRBD2 (5 bases). The CDR3 extends over 14 amino acids. From germline, CDR1 is SNHLY and CDR2 FYNNEI. The V and J ends lost 2 bases and 4 bases respectively, with 9 bases between them. Here the CDR3 DNA reads TGTGCCAGCAGTGAAATATCGGGGTACAATGAGCAGTTCTTC. Protein sequence: CASSEISGYNEQFF.

The chain couples TRBV19 to TRBJ2-1; D might be TRBD2 (5 bases). The CDR3 runs 19 residues. Trimming removed 6 bases from V and 4 bases from J, with 28 bases in between. Germline V CDR1 and CDR2: LNHDA, SQIVND (reference sequence). CDR3 sequence reads: CASSRLRGQIGMEYNEQFF. The CDR3 DNA reads as TGTGCCAGTAGCCGCCTGCGAGGGCAAATTGGGATGGAGTACAATGAGCAGTTCTTC.

Points on this clone: Distinct nucleotide sequences in the sample also encode this CDR3. The chain recombines TRBV19 with TRBJ1-1, with 8 nucleotides matching TRBD1. With 9 bases clipped from V and 2 bases from J, the junction kept 14 bases outside the gene matches. Germline V gene data show CDR1 as LNHDA and CDR2 as SQIVND (reference sequence). The CDR3 extends over 16 amino acids. The CDR3 DNA sequence: TGTGCCAGCGCAGTCCATATCGGACAGGGTAACACTGAAGCTTTCTTT. This encodes CASAVHIGQGNTEAFF. Together with reference TRBV19 and TRBJ1-1, the CDR3 gives the full variable domain: DGGITQSPKYLFRKEGQNVTLSCEQNLNHDAMYWYRQDPGQGLRLIYYSQIVNDFQKGDIAEGYSVSREKKESFPLTVTSAQKNPTAFYLCASAVHIGQGNTEAFFGQGTRLTVV.

The V and J genes are TRBV5-1 and TRBJ2-1, with D maybe TRBD2 (5 bases). With 4 bases removed from V and 7 bases from J, the gap between germline ends came to 12 bases. CDR3 length: 13 residues. The germline CDR1 and CDR2 sequences are SGHRS and YFSETQ. In DNA form, the CDR3 reads TGCGCCAGCAGCCAGAACCTAGCTAATGAGCAGTTCTTC. Translated, it gives CASSQNLANEQFF.

The count of this clone is one. The chain is built from TRBV27 and TRBJ2-3, with TRBD2 as a possible D gene (6 bases). The germline CDR1 and CDR2 sequences are MNHEY and SMNVEV (reference sequence). The CDR3 is 17 residues long. The V end lost 7 bases, the J end lost 2 bases, and 22 bases lay between the germline ends. In DNA form, the CDR3 reads TGTGCCAGCACGAAAGGAGGGCTCGTGGTACCCACAGATACGCAGTATTTT. It encodes CASTKGGLVVPTDTQYF.

The rearrangement uses TRBV19 and TRBJ1-5; perhaps TRBD1 as D (5 bases). The germline CDR1 and CDR2 sequences are LNHDA and SQIVND (reference sequence). Trimming shortened V by 6 bases and J by 5 bases, and 11 bases separated the two germline ends. This CDR3 is built from 13 residues. In DNA, the CDR3 is TGTGCCAGTAGCGAATTCAGGGATCAGCCCCAGCATTTT. Residues: CASSEFRDQPQHF.

This chain uses TRBV2 with TRBJ2-4; D may be TRBD1 (6 bases). This CDR3 is built from 14 residues. Germline loops: CDR1 SNHLY, CDR2 FYNNEI. Trimming removed 3 bases from V and 8 bases from J, with 14 bases in between. The CDR3: CASSDGRGVDIQYF. DNA for the CDR3: TGTGCCAGCAGTGACGGCAGGGGTGTAGACATTCAGTACTTC.